The 17 T cell receptor beta chains listed next were all sequenced from one sample in a study of CD8 T cells in ankylosing spondylitis. One entry per CDR3 protein results from TCRdb running MiXCR on the 5' RACE reads. The sample has 200,000 to 250,000 distinct CDR3 sequences; 8% to 11% are singletons. Material for sequencing was blood, either unsorted or a sorted T cell fraction (not recorded which). These receptors were collected from a male donor with ankylosing spondylitis or in good health (not recorded which).

In its sample, this clonotype was seen many times. V is TRBV20-1 and J is TRBJ2-4, with D tentatively TRBD1 (6 bases). The ends were cut back, 2 bases at V and 2 bases at J, with 13 bases in the middle. Germline loops: CDR1 DFQATT, CDR2 SNEGSKA (reference sequence). The CDR3 contains 15 residues. In DNA, the CDR3 is TGCAGTGCTAGACCGACGGACAGAACCAAAAACATTCAGTACTTC. Its protein product is CSARPTDRTKNIQYF.

This clonotype was counted only a few times. The chain is built from TRBV6-1 and TRBJ2-1; a possible D gene is TRBD2 (5 bases). There are 15 residues in the CDR3. The germline V and J ends were trimmed by 6 bases and 4 bases, with 16 bases remaining between them. CDR1 is MNHNS, CDR2 SASEGT, per germline. The CDR3 DNA sequence: TGTGCCAGCAGGCCAGGACTGAAACCGTACAATGAGCAGTTCTTC. Translated: CASRPGLKPYNEQFF.

This clonotype was detected a few times. The chain employs TRBV7-2 and TRBJ2-5; maybe TRBD1 (6 bases). This CDR3 spans 14 amino acids. Germline V gene lookup returns CDR1 SGHTA and CDR2 FQGNSA. Trimming shortened V by 3 bases and J by 5 bases, and 13 bases separated the two germline ends. CDR3 nucleotides: TGTGCCAGCAGCTTCTCAGGGGCCGGGGAGACCCAGTACTTC. Protein: CASSFSGAGETQYF.

This clonotype was picked up many times. This rearrangement joins TRBV7-2 to TRBJ2-2; D remains unclear. The CDR3 extends over 14 amino acids. The germline V gene has CDR1 SGHTA and CDR2 FQGNSA. V lost 5 bases, J lost 6 bases, and 13 bases lay in between. The CDR3 DNA reads TGTGCCAGCAGCCCGACGCAGAGGTCCGGGGAGCTGTTTTTT. It codes for CASSPTQRSGELFF.

This clonotype appeared many times. The J gene is TRBJ1-2, the V gene TRBV6-1; 7 positions match TRBD1. Germline V gene lookup returns CDR1 MNHNS and CDR2 SASEGT. The CDR3 consists of 14 residues. The ends lost 6 bases at V and 4 bases at J; junction bases unmatched: 8. DNA of the CDR3: TGTGCCAGCAGCTGGGACAGCGAGACCTATGGCTACACCTTC. This gives the protein CASSWDSETYGYTF.

The chain recombines TRBV5-1 with TRBJ2-1; 11 bases map to TRBD2. Germline V CDR1 and CDR2: SGHRS, YFSETQ. J lost 0 bases, V lost 0 bases, and 2 bases had no gene match. The CDR3 runs to 17 residues. The CDR3 DNA reads TGCGCCAGCAGCTTGGGGCTAGCGGGGGGCTCCTACAATGAGCAGTTCTTC. This gives the protein CASSLGLAGGSYNEQFF.

Remarks on this clonotype: At one end, the junction sequence differs from germline, possibly due to a read error. The rearrangement uses TRBV5-1 and TRBJ2-3, with D tentatively TRBD2 (6 bases). This CDR3 has 14 residues. The germline CDR1 and CDR2 sequences are SGHRS and YFSETQ. The CDR3 reads CVSSIGPGADTQYF. In DNA form, the CDR3 reads TGCGTCAGCAGCATCGGACCGGGGGCAGATACGCAGTATTTT.

This clonotype was observed many times. This chain connects TRBV5-1 to TRBJ1-3; D unclear. Trimming took off 0 bases at V and 3 bases at J, with 10 bases between the two ends. The CDR3 spans 15 residues. Germline values: CDR1 SGHRS, CDR2 YFSETQ. The CDR3 here is CASSLDWGVGNTIYF. CDR3 sequence (DNA): TGCGCCAGCAGCTTGGATTGGGGAGTTGGAAACACCATATATTTT.

Only a few counts were recorded for this clonotype. This chain connects TRBV11-2 to TRBJ2-3; 10 nucleotides line up with TRBD2. V gave up 7 bases and J gave up 4 bases; unmatched junction bases: 17. The CDR3 totals 18 residues. Germline assignment: CDR1 SGHAT and CDR2 FQNNGV. The CDR3 sequence: CASNHPGSGGAFADTQYF. CDR3 coding DNA: TGTGCCAGCAATCATCCTGGGAGCGGGGGGGCCTTTGCAGATACGCAGTATTTT.

This clonotype was seen repeatedly, ten times or more. The J gene is TRBJ1-1, the V gene TRBV5-1; D unresolved. The CDR3 covers 14 residues. Germline V gene sequence: CDR1 SGHRS, CDR2 YFSETQ. V lost 7 bases, J lost 0 bases, and 13 bases lay in between. CDR3 amino acids: CASSLRQMNTEAFF. In DNA form, the CDR3 reads TGCGCCAGCTCCTTGAGGCAAATGAACACTGAAGCTTTCTTT. Complete variable domain (other parts from reference TRBV5-1 and TRBJ1-1): KAGVTQTPRYLIKTRGQQVTLSCSPISGHRSVSWYQQTPGQGLQFLFEYFSETQRNKGNFPGRFSGRQFSNSRSEMNVSTLELGDSALYLCASSLRQMNTEAFFGQGTRLTVV.

This clonotype appeared many times. J is TRBJ2-5 and V is TRBV29-1; D may be TRBD2 (6 bases). With 0 bases removed from V and 5 bases from J, the gap between germline ends came to 13 bases. The V gene's germline CDR1 is SQVTM and CDR2 ANQGSEA. This CDR3 has 14 residues. This chain's CDR3 is CSVEDRTSFETQYF. CDR3 sequence (DNA): TGCAGCGTTGAAGATCGTACTAGCTTTGAGACCCAGTACTTC.

V and J are TRBV12-3 or TRBV12-4 and TRBJ2-2, with D unresolved. The germline V and J ends were trimmed by 5 bases and 2 bases, with 12 bases remaining between them. The CDR3 extends over 15 amino acids. CDR3 residues: CASSPTPLNTGELFF. As DNA, the CDR3 is TGTGCCAGCAGTCCTACACCCCTCAACACCGGGGAGCTGTTTTTT.

This clonotype was seen a handful of times. CDR3: CASSHNRGGSYNEQFF. The CDR3 nucleotides are TGTGCCAGCAGTCACAACAGGGGTGGTTCCTACAATGAGCAGTTCTTC. The V gene is TRBV28, the J gene TRBJ2-1, with 7 positions matching TRBD1. The CDR3 is 16 residues long. With V trimmed by 5 bases and J by 1 base, 8 bases remained unmatched. Germline V gene data show CDR1 as MDHEN and CDR2 as SYDVKM.

This clonotype has a count of ten or more. The genes are TRBV12-3 or TRBV12-4 and TRBJ2-3; tentatively, D is TRBD1 or TRBD2 (5 bases each). CDR3 length: 15 amino acids. V lost 5 bases and J lost 9, with 21 bases in between. CDR3 bases: TGTGCCAGCAGTCCCAGCCGGGACGGCCCGGGAACGCAGTATTTT. Translating gives CASSPSRDGPGTQYF.

Many counts were recorded for this clonotype. This chain joins TRBV2 and TRBJ1-2; tentative D call: TRBD1 (6 bases). This CDR3 contains 13 residues. V dropped 5 bases and J dropped 6 bases, with 13 bases sitting between them. CDR1 and CDR2 from the germline V gene are SNHLY and FYNNEI. The CDR3 here is CASSLGQSHGYTF. CDR3 DNA: TGTGCCAGCAGTCTCGGACAGTCCCATGGCTACACCTTC.

Concerning this clonotype itself: A much larger clone differs by one base, so this may be a read error. The chain is built from TRBV28 and TRBJ2-7, with TRBD2 matching over 11 bases. Trimming took 7 bases from V and 2 from J; bases not matched to a gene: 4. CDR3 length: 14 residues. Germline V gene sequence: CDR1 MDHEN, CDR2 SYDVKM. The DNA for the CDR3 is TGTGCCAGCACCGCGACTAGCGGGGCCTACGAGCAGTACTTC. Residues: CASTATSGAYEQYF.

On this clonotype: Being one base from a much bigger clone, this may be a read error. The chain recombines TRBV5-1 with TRBJ2-3; 8 positions match TRBD2. CDR1 SGHRS and CDR2 YFSETQ come from the germline V gene. CDR3 length: 17 residues. CDR3 DNA: TGCGCCAGCAGCGAAACAGGGACGGCGGGGGGCCCTAATACGCAGTGTTTT. Its translation: CASSETGTAGGPNTQCF.